Presented here are 20 T cell receptor beta chains from one specimen sequenced in a study of T cell changes during pregnancy in multiple sclerosis (dated by TCRdb to between 2018 and 2021). Library preparation employed the immunoSEQ multiplex PCR assay. TCRdb took over this immuneACCESS table, retaining in-frame rearrangements with V and J assigned. Such tables are incomplete; in checked studies, under half of the missing clones stem from an unresolved V gene, and the remainder is unexplained. This sample gives about 75,000 clones in total; about 93% of them show up just once. Together, the top ten hold about 0.14% of the sample. This specimen consisted of CD4+ T cells from peripheral blood mononuclear cells, obtained after pregnancy. The origin of the receptors is a female donor with multiple sclerosis, enrolled in a pregnancy study.

This clone has just one count. The rearrangement joins TRBV11-2 to TRBJ2-1, with D tentatively TRBD1 (7 bases). Per germline, CDR1 SGHAT and CDR2 FQNNGV. The CDR3 loop spans 16 amino acids. V was trimmed by 3 bases and J by 3 bases, leaving 15 bases between them. The CDR3 region is CASSLRGGGIYNEQFF. DNA of the CDR3: TGTGCCAGCAGCTTGAGAGGGGGCGGGATCTACAATGAGCAGTTCTTC.

CDR3 nucleotides: TGTGCCAGCAGCCAAGTGGCAGGGGCAAGGCAGTTCTTC. Protein product: CASSQVAGARQFF. The chain is built from TRBV14 and TRBJ2-1, with D possibly TRBD1 on 6 matching bases. Germline V gives CDR1 SGHDN, CDR2 FVKESK. The CDR3 sequence is 13 residues long. V was cut by 1 base and J by 12 bases, with 13 bases left in between.

As regards this clone: The junction departs from germline at one end; a sequencing error may be responsible. The rearrangement joins TRBV28 to TRBJ1-2; D is uncertain. There are 9 residues in the CDR3. Germline-derived CDR1 and CDR2 are MDHEN and SYDVKM. The CDR3, as DNA: TGTGCCAGCAGTTTAAGTGGCCACTTC. It specifies CASSLSGHF.

This chain links TRBV9 with TRBJ2-1, with 11 bases lining up with TRBD2. CDR3 length: 16 residues. V was clipped by 6 bases and J by 2 bases; unmatched bases: 7. Looked up from germline, CDR1 is SGDLS and CDR2 is YYNGEE. The CDR3 DNA reads as TGTGCCAGCATCAGAGGGACTAGCGGCCCCTACAATGAGCAGTTCTTC. It codes for CASIRGTSGPYNEQFF.

The rearrangement uses TRBV18 and TRBJ2-1; D is perhaps TRBD2 (5 bases). V gave up 4 bases and J gave up 3 bases, with 7 bases separating them. The CDR3 spans 13 residues. The germline gives CDR1 KGHSH, CDR2 LQKENI. CDR3 sequence (DNA): TGTGCCAGCTCACTCAGCGGCTACAATGAGCAGTTCTTC. It encodes CASSLSGYNEQFF.

The V call is TRBV4-3, the J call TRBJ2-1; 13 positions match TRBD2. This CDR3 has 18 amino acids. CDR1 is LGHNA and CDR2 is YSLEER in the germline V gene. Losses at the gene ends were 0 bases for V and 8 bases for J; bases not matched to a gene: 10. The CDR3 DNA sequence: TGCGCCAGCAGCCAAGAACTGCGGACTAGCGGGAGTGTTGATGAGCAGTTCTTC. The encoded protein is CASSQELRTSGSVDEQFF.

The V and J genes are TRBV29-1 and TRBJ1-3, with D possibly matching TRBD1 (6 bases). Trimming removed 4 bases from V and 9 bases from J, with 22 bases in between. The CDR3 has 15 amino acids. From germline, CDR1 is SQVTM and CDR2 ANQGSEA. The CDR3 coding sequence is TGCAGCGTTGCCAAAGTGGACAGATCCCTTGCCACCATATATTTT. Residues: CSVAKVDRSLATIYF. The full variable domain, completed using reference TRBV29-1 and TRBJ1-3, is SAVISQKPSRDICQRGTSLTIQCQVDSQVTMMFWYRQQPGQSLTLIATANQGSEATYESGFVIDKFPISRPNLTFSTLTVSNMSPEDSSIYLCSVAKVDRSLATIYFGEGSWLTVV.

The V call is TRBV29-1, the J call TRBJ2-7; maybe TRBD2 (6 bases). The germline V gene encodes CDR1 SQVTM and CDR2 ANQGSEA. V gave up 4 bases and J gave up 2 bases, with 18 bases separating them. This CDR3 comprises 15 residues. Here the CDR3 reads CSVGGRLTQTYEQYF. The CDR3 DNA reads TGCAGCGTTGGGGGGAGGCTGACTCAAACCTACGAGCAGTACTTC.

The chain recombines TRBV28 with TRBJ2-4; D might be TRBD1 (5 bases). Germline lookup yields CDR1 MDHEN and CDR2 SYDVKM. This CDR3 has 16 residues. V was clipped by 5 bases and J by 1 base, with 15 bases between them. CDR3 region: CASSPSTVGAKNIQYF. CDR3 DNA: TGTGCCAGCAGTCCGTCGACAGTGGGGGCCAAAAACATTCAGTACTTC.

The chain employs TRBV7-9 and TRBJ1-2, with 8 bases lining up with TRBD1. This CDR3 is built from 15 residues. The V segment lost 4 bases and the J segment 8 bases; nucleotides outside the gene matches: 12. Germline values: CDR1 SEHNR, CDR2 FQNEAQ (reference sequence). The CDR3 here is CASSSSLGQGYGYTF. CDR3 coding DNA: TGTGCCAGCAGCTCCTCACTCGGACAGGGTTACGGCTACACCTTC.

The rearrangement joins TRBV6-6 to TRBJ1-4; TRBD1 matches 8 bases. The CDR3 has 14 amino acids. V lost 7 bases to trimming and J lost 8 bases; unmatched junction nucleotides: 9. Germline lookup yields CDR1 MNHNY and CDR2 SVGAGI (reference sequence). The CDR3: CASTTDRGGEKLFF. Here the CDR3 DNA reads TGTGCCAGCACCACAGACAGGGGTGGAGAAAAACTGTTTTTT.

The chain carries TRBV7-8 and TRBJ1-2, with a possible D match to TRBD1 (5 bases). Trimming took 1 base from V and 4 from J, leaving 16 bases between them. Germline CDR1 and CDR2: SGHVS and FQNEAQ. The CDR3 covers 16 residues. The CDR3 coding sequence is TGTGCCAGCAGCTTAGAAGACAGACGTTCACCCTATGGCTACACCTTC. Amino acid sequence: CASSLEDRRSPYGYTF.

This clone showed up just a few times. This sample also contains other DNA sequences that code for the same CDR3. The chain has TRBV18 and TRBJ1-1; a possible D gene is TRBD1 (5 bases). The CDR3 extends over 13 amino acids. Trimming took off 3 bases at V and 2 bases at J, with 7 bases between the two ends. CDR1 KGHSH and CDR2 LQKENI come from the germline V gene. CDR3 residues: CASSPTGNTEAFF. The CDR3 DNA reads as TGTGCCAGCTCACCTACAGGAAACACTGAAGCTTTCTTT.

This clone occurred once. V and J are TRBV27 and TRBJ1-2; possibly TRBD1 for D (6 bases). Germline CDR1 MNHEY, CDR2 SMNVEV (reference sequence). The CDR3 runs 15 residues. Trimming left V 8 bases short and J 4 bases short, with 20 bases between. The DNA of the CDR3 is TGTGCCAGCGGTCGTGGGGGCACAGGAGCCTATGGCTACACCTTC. Residues: CASGRGGTGAYGYTF.

This chain connects TRBV23-1 to TRBJ2-7, with 8 bases aligning to TRBD1. TRBV23-1 is an ORF for which the function is uncertain. V shed 6 bases, J shed 3 bases, and the junction held 10 bases outside the gene matches. The CDR3 totals 15 residues. The DNA of the CDR3 is TGCGCCAGCAGCCGGACAGGGCCTTATTACTACGAGCAGTACTTC. Translation gives CASSRTGPYYYEQYF.

This chain joins TRBV6-5 and TRBJ1-1; D gene unclear. Germline V gene lookup returns CDR1 MNHEY and CDR2 SVGAGI. The CDR3 consists of 13 residues. The V gene lost 4 bases and the J gene lost 0 bases, with 6 bases spanning the gap. This CDR3 is CASSFTVNTEAFF. The CDR3 region has the DNA TGTGCCAGCAGTTTTACAGTGAACACTGAAGCTTTCTTT.

V usage is TRBV5-4 and J usage is TRBJ2-1; 11 bases are a match to TRBD2. CDR1 and CDR2 (germline): SGHNT, YYREEE (reference sequence). The CDR3 consists of 17 residues. Trimming took 3 bases from V and 0 from J; bases not matched to a gene: 5. CDR3 amino acids: CASSYGLAGSSYNEQFF. The CDR3, as DNA: TGTGCCAGCAGCTACGGACTAGCGGGTAGCTCCTACAATGAGCAGTTCTTC. Using reference TRBV5-4 and TRBJ2-1 for the parts outside the CDR3, the full variable domain is ETGVTQSPTHLIKTRGQQVTLRCSSQSGHNTVSWYQQALGQGPQFIFQYYREEENGRGNFPPRFSGLQFPNYSSELNVNALELDDSALYLCASSYGLAGSSYNEQFFGPGTRLTVL.

The chain couples TRBV5-8 to TRBJ2-7; TRBD1 matches at 8 bases. The CDR3 extends over 18 amino acids. CDR1 and CDR2 from the germline V gene are SGHTS and YDEGEE. The junction had 15 bases not matched to a gene; V was cut back by 4 bases and J by 0 bases. CDR3 sequence reads: CASSVDRAKPQSSYEQYF. CDR3 bases: TGTGCCAGCAGCGTGGACAGGGCGAAACCTCAGAGCTCCTACGAGCAGTACTTC.

This chain joins TRBV2 and TRBJ2-7; 8 bases map to TRBD2. From germline, CDR1 is SNHLY and CDR2 FYNNEI. The CDR3 spans 14 residues. The J segment lost 4 bases and the V segment lost 2 bases, leaving 4 bases of the junction unmatched. CDR3: CASSELAGGYEQYF. The CDR3 DNA follows: TGTGCCAGCAGTGAACTTGCGGGGGGTTACGAGCAGTACTTC.

The CDR3 region is CASTSDRYYTF. CDR3 DNA: TGTGCCAGCACCTCGGACAGATACTACACCTTC. V gene TRBV28 combines with J gene TRBJ1-2; D may be TRBD1 (6 bases). CDR3 length: 11 residues. V was pared by 7 bases and J by 10 bases, with 13 bases between. CDR1 is MDHEN and CDR2 is SYDVKM in the germline V gene.